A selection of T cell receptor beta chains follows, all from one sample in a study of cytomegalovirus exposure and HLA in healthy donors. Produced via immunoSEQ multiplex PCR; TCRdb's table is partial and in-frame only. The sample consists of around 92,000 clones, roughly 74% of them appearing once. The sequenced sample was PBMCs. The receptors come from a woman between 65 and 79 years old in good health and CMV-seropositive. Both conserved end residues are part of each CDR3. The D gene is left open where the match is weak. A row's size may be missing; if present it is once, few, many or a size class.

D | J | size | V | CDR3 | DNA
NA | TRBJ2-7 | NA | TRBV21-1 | CASSTAGTSGINGYEQYF | TGTGCCAGCAGCACGGCCGGGACTAGCGGGATTAATGGCTACGAGCAGTACTTC
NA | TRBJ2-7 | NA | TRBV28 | CASERSYEQYF | TGTGCCAGCGAGAGGTCCTACGAGCAGTACTTC
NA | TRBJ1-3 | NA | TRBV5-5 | CASSVGGDSGNTIYF | TGTGCCAGCAGCGTCGGGGGAGACTCTGGAAACACCATATATTTT
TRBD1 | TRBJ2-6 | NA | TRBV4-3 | CASSQAPTGSSGANVLTF | TGCGCCAGCAGCCAGGCCCCGACAGGGAGCTCTGGGGCCAACGTCCTGACTTTC
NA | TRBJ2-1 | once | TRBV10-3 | CAISEGTGSNEQFF | TGTGCCATCAGTGAGGGGACTGGATCTAATGAGCAGTTCTTC
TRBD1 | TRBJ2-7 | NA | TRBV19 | CASRVATGAYEQYF | TGTGCCAGTAGGGTCGCGACAGGGGCCTACGAGCAGTACTTC
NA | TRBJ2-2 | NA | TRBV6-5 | CASRDQGAGELFF | TGTGCCAGCAGGGACCAAGGGGCCGGGGAGCTGTTTTTT
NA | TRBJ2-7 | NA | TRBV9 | CASSSRGSSYEQYF | TGTGCCAGCAGCTCCAGGGGTAGCTCCTACGAGCAGTACTTC
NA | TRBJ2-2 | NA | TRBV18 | CASSSLSGELFF | TGTGCCAGCTCATCCCTCTCCGGGGAGCTGTTTTTT
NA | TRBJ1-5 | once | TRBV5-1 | CASRPTGNSNQPQHF | TGCGCCAGCAGGCCAACAGGTAATAGCAATCAGCCCCAGCATTTT
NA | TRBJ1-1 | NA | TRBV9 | CASSPSEADTEAFF | TGTGCCAGCAGCCCCTCCGAGGCGGACACTGAAGCTTTCTTT
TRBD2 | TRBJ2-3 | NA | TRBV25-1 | CASSEGTSGKDTQYF | TGTGCCAGCAGTGAGGGGACTAGCGGGAAGGATACGCAGTATTTT
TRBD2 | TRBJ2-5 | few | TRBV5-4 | CARLSSGGEWETQYF | TGTGCCCGCCTATCAAGCGGGGGGGAGTGGGAGACCCAGTACTTC